These T cell receptor beta chains were read from a single sample in a study of blood T cell repertoires in COVID-19. The method was immunoSEQ multiplex PCR; TCRdb's version includes in-frame clones alone and lacks a portion of them. This repertoire shows some 500,000 clones, approximately 90% found once; its top ten account for approximately 1.8%. Source material: PBMCs or T cells enriched from blood (not recorded which). These receptors all stem from a woman in her forties who had recovered from COVID-19. Both conserved end residues are part of each CDR3. D genes are given only for firm matches. Only some rows state a clone size, as once, few, many or a class for expanded clones.

j_call d_call v_call clone_size cdr3_aa cdr3_nt
TRBJ1-1 . TRBV7-9 . CASSRVDRDTEAFF TGTGCCAGCAGCAGGGTTGACAGAGACACTGAAGCTTTCTTT
TRBJ2-1 TRBD2 TRBV5-1 . CASSLTSDEQFF TGCGCCAGCAGCTTGACTAGCGATGAGCAGTTCTTC
TRBJ2-1 TRBD2 TRBV7-9 . CASSFVTSGNEQFF TGTGCCAGCAGCTTTGTGACTAGCGGAAATGAGCAGTTCTTC
TRBJ2-5 TRBD2 TRBV11-2 once CASSLGGPGRGTSAETQYF TGTGCCAGCAGCTTAGGAGGTCCGGGACGCGGGACTAGCGCAGAGACCCAGTACTTC
TRBJ2-7 TRBD2 TRBV9 . CASSVGLLAESSYEQYF TGTGCCAGCAGCGTAGGGTTACTAGCGGAAAGCTCCTACGAGCAGTACTTC
TRBJ2-1 TRBD2 TRBV5-1 . CASNVGGSTNEQFF TGCGCCAGCAACGTAGGCGGGAGTACCAATGAGCAGTTCTTC
TRBJ2-7 TRBD1 TRBV3-1/TRBV3-2 . CASSQGTGTYEQYF TGTGCCAGCAGCCAGGGGACAGGAACCTACGAGCAGTACTTC
TRBJ1-2 TRBD1 TRBV6-2/TRBV6-3 . CASSNGQGRYGYTF TGTGCCAGCAGTAACGGACAGGGTCGTTATGGCTACACCTTC
TRBJ2-2 TRBD2 TRBV11-3 few CASTPTSGNHGELFF TGTGCCAGCACCCCGACTAGCGGGAATCACGGGGAGCTGTTTTTT
TRBJ2-2 TRBD1 TRBV19 . CASSYGQGSGTGELFF TGTGCCAGTAGTTACGGACAGGGGTCGGGCACCGGGGAGCTGTTTTTT
TRBJ2-7 TRBD2 TRBV2 . CASSGLAGGRSYEQYF TGTGCCAGCAGTGGACTAGCGGGAGGTCGCTCCTACGAGCAGTACTTC